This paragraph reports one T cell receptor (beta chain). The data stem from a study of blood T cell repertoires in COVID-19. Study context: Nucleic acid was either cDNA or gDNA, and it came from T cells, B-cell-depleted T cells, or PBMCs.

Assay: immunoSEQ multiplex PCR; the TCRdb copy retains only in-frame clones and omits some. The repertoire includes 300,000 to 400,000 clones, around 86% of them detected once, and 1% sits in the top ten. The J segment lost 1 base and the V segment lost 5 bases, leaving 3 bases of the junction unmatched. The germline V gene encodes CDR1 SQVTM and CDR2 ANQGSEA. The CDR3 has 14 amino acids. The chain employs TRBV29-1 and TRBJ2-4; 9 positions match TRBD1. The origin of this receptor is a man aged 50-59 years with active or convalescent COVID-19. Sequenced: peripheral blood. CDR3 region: CSVMGQGAKNIQYF. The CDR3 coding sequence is TGCAGCGTTATGGGACAGGGCGCCAAAAACATTCAGTACTTC. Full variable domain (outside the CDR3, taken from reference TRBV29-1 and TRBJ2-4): SAVISQKPSRDICQRGTSLTIQCQVDSQVTMMFWYRQQPGQSLTLIATANQGSEATYESGFVIDKFPISRPNLTFSTLTVSNMSPEDSSIYLCSVMGQGAKNIQYFGAGTRLSVL.